This TCR beta chain was sequenced during a study of blood T cell repertoires in COVID-19. Study context: Specimens from acute and convalescent COVID-19 originated in the United States, Italy and Spain. T cells, B-cell-depleted T cells, or PBMCs provided the cDNA or gDNA that served as material.

Study processing details: Reference gene primer amplification gave estimated nucleated cell counts. TCRdb's copy holds only in-frame clones and misses some; the assay was immunoSEQ multiplex PCR. That table supplies the V and J calls and clone size; D and trimming were determined from the DNA. The sample contains 250,000 to 350,000 clones, nearly 90% of which appear only once. The sample was PBMCs or T cells enriched from blood (not recorded which). This receptor was taken from a woman between 18 and 30 years old with acute COVID-19.

The CDR3 region has the DNA TGTGCCAGTAGTTCGGGGACATCCCACAATGAGCAGTTCTTC. Amino acid sequence: CASSSGTSHNEQFF. The chain uses TRBV19 and TRBJ2-1, with D tentatively TRBD1 (6 bases). The CDR3 contains 14 residues. V was shortened by 5 bases and J by 5 bases, with 13 bases between the two germline ends. Germline CDR1 and CDR2: LNHDA and SQIVND (reference sequence).